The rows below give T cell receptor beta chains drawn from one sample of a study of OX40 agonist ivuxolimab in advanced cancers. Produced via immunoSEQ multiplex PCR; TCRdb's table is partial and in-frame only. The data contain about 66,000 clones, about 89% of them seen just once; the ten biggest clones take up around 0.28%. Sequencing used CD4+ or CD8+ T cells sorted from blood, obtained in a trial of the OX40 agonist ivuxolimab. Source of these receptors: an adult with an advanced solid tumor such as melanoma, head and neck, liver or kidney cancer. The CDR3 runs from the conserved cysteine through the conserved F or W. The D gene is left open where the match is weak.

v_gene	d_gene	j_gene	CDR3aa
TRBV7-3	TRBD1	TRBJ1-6	CASSLEGQLGSPLHF
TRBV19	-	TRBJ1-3	CASSIKGFSGNTIYF
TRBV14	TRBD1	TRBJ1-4	CASSQDLGTGNEKLFF
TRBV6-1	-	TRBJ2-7	CASSEDEQYF
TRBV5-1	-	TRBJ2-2	CASSLEFTGELFF
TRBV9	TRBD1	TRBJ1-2	CASSGGQAFYGYTF
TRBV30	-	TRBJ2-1	CAWSRLTGWGSEQFF
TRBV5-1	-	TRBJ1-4	CASSPGTPFNEKLFF
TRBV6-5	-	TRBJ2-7	CASSYDRYEQYF
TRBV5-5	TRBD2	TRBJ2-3	CASSLASGITDTQYF
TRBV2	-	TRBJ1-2	CASTGGGEDNYGYTF
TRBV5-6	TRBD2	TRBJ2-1	CAWASGGNNEQFF
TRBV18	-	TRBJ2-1	CASSTSSYNEQFF
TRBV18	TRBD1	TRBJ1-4	CASSQDRGASKLFF